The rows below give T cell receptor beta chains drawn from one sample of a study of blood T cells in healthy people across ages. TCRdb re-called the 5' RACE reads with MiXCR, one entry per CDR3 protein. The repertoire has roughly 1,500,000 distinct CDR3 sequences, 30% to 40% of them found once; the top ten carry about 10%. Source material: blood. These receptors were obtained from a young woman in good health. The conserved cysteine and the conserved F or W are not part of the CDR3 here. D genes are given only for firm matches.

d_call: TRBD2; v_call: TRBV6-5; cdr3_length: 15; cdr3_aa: ASSYQPLRGATNEQF
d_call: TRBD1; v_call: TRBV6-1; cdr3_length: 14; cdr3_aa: ASREGWTGFDSPLH
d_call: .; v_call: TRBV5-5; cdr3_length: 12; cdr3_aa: ASSLEVGRYEQY
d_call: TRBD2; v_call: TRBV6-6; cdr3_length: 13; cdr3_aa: ASSPGGSGNYEQY
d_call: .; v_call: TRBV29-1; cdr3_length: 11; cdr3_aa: SVGGGMNYGYT
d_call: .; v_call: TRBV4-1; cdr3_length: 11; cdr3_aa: ASSRAGLETQY
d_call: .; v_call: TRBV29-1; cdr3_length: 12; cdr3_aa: SVPAPTTNEKPF
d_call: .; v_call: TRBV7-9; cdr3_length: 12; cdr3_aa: ASSVTGLASPLH
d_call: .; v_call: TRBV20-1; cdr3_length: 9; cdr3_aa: SAVGTDTQY
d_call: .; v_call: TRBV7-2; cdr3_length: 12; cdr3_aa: ASSLGGYIYGYT
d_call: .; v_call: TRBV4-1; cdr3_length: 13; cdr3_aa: ASSQVERVSSGYT
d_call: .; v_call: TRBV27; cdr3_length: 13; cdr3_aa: ASSIGLSRSNEQF
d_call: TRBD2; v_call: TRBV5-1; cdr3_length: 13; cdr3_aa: ASSRQSGSGDTQY
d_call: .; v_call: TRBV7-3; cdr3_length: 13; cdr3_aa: ASSLNPGLSYEQY
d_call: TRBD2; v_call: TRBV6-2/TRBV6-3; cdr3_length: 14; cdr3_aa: ASSYSQREIEETQY
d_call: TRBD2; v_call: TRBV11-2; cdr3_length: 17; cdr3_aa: ASSLGLFVAGAGGETQY
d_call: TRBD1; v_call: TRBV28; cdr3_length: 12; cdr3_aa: ASRGDRGSETQY
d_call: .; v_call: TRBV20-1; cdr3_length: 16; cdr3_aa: SARALGGFRGLGETQY
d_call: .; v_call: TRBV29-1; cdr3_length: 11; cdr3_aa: SVEGPGATEAF
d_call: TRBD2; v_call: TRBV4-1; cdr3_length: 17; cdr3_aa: ASSPTSYLAGELQETQY
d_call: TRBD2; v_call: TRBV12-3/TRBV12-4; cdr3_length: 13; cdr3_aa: ASSRPSSGRYEQY
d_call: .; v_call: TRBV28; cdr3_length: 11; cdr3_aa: ASSPRSGGGYT
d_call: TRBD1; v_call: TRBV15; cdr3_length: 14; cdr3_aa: AASRDRTGRSYGYT
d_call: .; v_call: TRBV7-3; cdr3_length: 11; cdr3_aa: ASSLIVYTEAF